The sequence of this TCR beta chain was determined in a study of T cell repertoires in aging, cancer and after chemotherapy. Whole-study findings and limits: Age-matched healthy donors had significantly more diverse, less clonal blood TCR repertoires than untreated cancer patients. In cancer patients, declining TCR diversity with age involved lost richness and lost evenness.

The V gene lost 2 bases and the J gene lost 15 bases, with 26 bases spanning the gap. The germline CDR1 and CDR2 sequences are MNHEY and SVGAGI. CDR3 length: 17 residues. By sample fraction, this clonotype is medium-sized (0.01 to 0.1%). What it recognizes is unknown. Multiplex touch-down PCR with TRB-A/B primers amplified rearranged V-D-J TRB sequences. Each CDR3 protein gets one entry after TCRdb re-called the multiplex PCR reads with MiXCR. The sample consists of about 9,500 distinct CDR3 sequences, roughly a quarter of them appearing once. Peripheral blood genomic DNA, not sorted cells or RNA, was the template.

The clonotype was recovered from a human donor in good health. Sequenced material: blood. The chain couples TRBV6-5 to TRBJ1-6; tentative D call: TRBD1 (6 bases). The CDR3: CASSYQLRQATPHDLHF. In DNA, the CDR3 is TGTGCCAGCAGTTACCAACTGAGACAGGCAACTCCCCACGACCTCCACTTT.